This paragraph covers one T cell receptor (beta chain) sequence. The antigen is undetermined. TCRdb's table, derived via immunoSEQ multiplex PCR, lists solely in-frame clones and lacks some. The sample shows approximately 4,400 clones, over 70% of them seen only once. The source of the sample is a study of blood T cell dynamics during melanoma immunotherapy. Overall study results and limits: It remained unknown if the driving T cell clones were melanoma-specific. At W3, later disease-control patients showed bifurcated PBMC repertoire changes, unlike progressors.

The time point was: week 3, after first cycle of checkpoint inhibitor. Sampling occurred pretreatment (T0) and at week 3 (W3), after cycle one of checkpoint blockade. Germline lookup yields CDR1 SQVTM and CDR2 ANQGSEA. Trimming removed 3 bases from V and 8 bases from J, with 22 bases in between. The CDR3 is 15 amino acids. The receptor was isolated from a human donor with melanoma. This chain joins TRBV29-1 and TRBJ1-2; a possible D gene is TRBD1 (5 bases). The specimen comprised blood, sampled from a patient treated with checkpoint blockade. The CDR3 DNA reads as TGCAGCGTTGACCGGGGGGGTCTTGCGACTAGAGGCTACACCTTC. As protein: CSVDRGGLATRGYTF. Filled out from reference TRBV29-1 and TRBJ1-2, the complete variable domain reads SAVISQKPSRDICQRGTSLTIQCQVDSQVTMMFWYRQQPGQSLTLIATANQGSEATYESGFVIDKFPISRPNLTFSTLTVSNMSPEDSSIYLCSVDRGGLATRGYTFGSGTRLTVV.